This T cell receptor (beta chain) came from a study of CD8+CD57+ T cells in acquired aplastic anemia. On the study more broadly: DNA per sorted CD4+ or CD8+ sample ranged 0.2 to 27.4 ug, averaging around 3.1 ug. Healthy donors gave 10 million or so reads on average for CD4+ cells.

Germline CDR1 SGHTA, CDR2 FQGNSA. CDR3 length equals 13 residues. The J segment lost 3 bases and the V segment lost 7 bases, leaving 6 bases of the junction unmatched. Genomic DNA, the template, was used for profiling of the TCR beta VDJ and CDR3. Via MiXCR, TCRdb re-called the reads, giving one row per CDR3 protein. The table has fewer than 200,000 distinct CDR3 sequences, 35% to 55% seen once. The study's findings and limits: Around 30 sequences, all CD8+ CDR3, were shared between patients and controls. A significant difference in CD8+ Simpson's diversity between patients and controls was not found.

A word on this clonotype: Antigen unknown.

The receptor's source is a human donor in good health. The chain uses TRBV7-2 and TRBJ2-7; 7 bases match TRBD1. The specimen was sorted CD4+, CD8+, or CD8+CD57+ T cells (not recorded which) from PBMCs. The CDR3 region has the DNA TGTGCCAGCACCGCCGGGACAGACTACGAGCAGTACTTC. This gives the protein CASTAGTDYEQYF. Full variable domain (rest looked up from reference TRBV7-2 and TRBJ2-7): GAGVSQSPSNKVTEKGKDVELRCDPISGHTALYWYRQSLGQGLEFLIYFQGNSAPDKSGLPSDRFSAERTGGSVSTLTIQRTQQEDSAVYLCASTAGTDYEQYFGPGTRLTVT.